These 30 T cell receptor beta chains were all obtained from the same sample, sequenced in a study of radiotherapy plus CTLA-4 blockade in lung cancer. The method was immunoSEQ multiplex PCR; TCRdb's version includes in-frame clones alone and lacks a portion of them. The sample has 50,000 or so clones, approximately 76% seen once. The sample in question was peripheral blood, obtained from a patient treated with radiotherapy plus ipilimumab. The receptors stem from a human donor with non-small cell lung cancer who had stable disease on radiotherapy plus ipilimumab.

The genes are TRBV5-1 and TRBJ1-1; perhaps TRBD1 as D (5 bases). V lost 5 bases, J lost 2 bases, and 16 bases lay in between. CDR1 is SGHRS, CDR2 YFSETQ, per germline. The CDR3 is 15 amino acids. CDR3 protein: CASRNEGRTNTEAFF. The CDR3, as DNA: TGCGCCAGCAGAAACGAGGGGCGAACTAACACTGAAGCTTTCTTT.

The chain links TRBV5-1 to TRBJ1-1, with D possibly TRBD1 on 5 matching bases. The V end was cut by 0 bases, the J end by 1 base, with 10 bases between. Germline lookup yields CDR1 SGHRS and CDR2 YFSETQ. CDR3 length equals 15 residues. The CDR3 region has the DNA TGCGCCAGCAGCTTGGAGGGCAGGGCGAACACTGAAGCTTTCTTT. It codes for CASSLEGRANTEAFF. The full variable domain, completed using reference TRBV5-1 and TRBJ1-1, is KAGVTQTPRYLIKTRGQQVTLSCSPISGHRSVSWYQQTPGQGLQFLFEYFSETQRNKGNFPGRFSGRQFSNSRSEMNVSTLELGDSALYLCASSLEGRANTEAFFGQGTRLTVV.

The chain combines TRBV11-2 with TRBJ1-5, with TRBD1 identical over 9 bases. CDR3 length equals 14 residues. The germline V gene encodes CDR1 SGHAT and CDR2 FQNNGV. V gave up 8 bases and J gave up 5 bases; unmatched junction bases: 7. The CDR3 nucleotides are TGTGCCAGCGGGGGGGGACAGGGAGATCAGCCCCAGCATTTT. Residues: CASGGGQGDQPQHF.

The chain uses TRBV15 and TRBJ2-1, with 13 bases matching TRBD2. The CDR3 sequence is 16 residues long. The germline gives CDR1 LNHNV, CDR2 YYDKDF (reference sequence). Trimming removed 0 bases from V and 5 bases from J; junction bases left unmatched: 1. The CDR3 here is CATSREGLAGDNEQFF. DNA for the CDR3: TGTGCCACCAGCAGAGAAGGACTAGCGGGAGACAATGAGCAGTTCTTC.

The V and J genes are TRBV5-1 and TRBJ1-6; D possibly corresponds to TRBD1 (5 bases). The V and J ends lost 0 bases and 0 bases respectively, with 7 bases between them. This CDR3 is built from 16 residues. Germline V gene data show CDR1 as SGHRS and CDR2 as YFSETQ. The CDR3 DNA reads TGCGCCAGCAGCTTGGGCGACAGCTCCTATAATTCACCCCTCCACTTT. Translation: CASSLGDSSYNSPLHF.

About this clone: The sample carries other DNA sequences with the same CDR3. V usage is TRBV29-1 and J usage is TRBJ1-1, with unresolved D. V was shortened by 5 bases and J by 4 bases, with 14 bases between the two germline ends. Germline CDR1 SQVTM, CDR2 ANQGSEA. CDR3 size: 13 residues. CDR3 region: CSVSRQLATEAFF. The CDR3 DNA is TGCAGCGTTAGTCGACAACTCGCCACTGAAGCTTTCTTT.

A few counts support this clone. V and J are TRBV28 and TRBJ1-2, with D possibly being TRBD1 (6 bases). Looked up from germline, CDR1 is MDHEN and CDR2 is SYDVKM. The CDR3 is 15 amino acids. Trimming took 5 bases from V and 0 from J, leaving 13 bases between them. CDR3 coding DNA: TGTGCCAGCAGTGGGGGCGGGACCGCTAACTATGGCTACACCTTC. It codes for CASSGGGTANYGYTF.

The chain is built from TRBV6-1 and TRBJ1-5; D is undetermined. Trimming pared 3 bases from V and 2 bases from J, leaving 11 bases between. Germline CDR1 and CDR2: MNHNS and SASEGT. This CDR3 spans 15 amino acids. The CDR3 DNA reads TGTGCCAGCAGTGACAGGATGGAGGGCAATCAGCCCCAGCATTTT. It yields the protein CASSDRMEGNQPQHF.

The gene calls are TRBV6-5 and TRBJ2-3, with D possibly being TRBD1 (6 bases). The germline V gene encodes CDR1 MNHEY and CDR2 SVGAGI. This CDR3 region has 15 residues. The V and J ends lost 6 bases and 0 bases respectively, with 13 bases between them. Here the CDR3 DNA reads TGTGCCAGCAGCCCCGGACAGCTCAGCACAGATACGCAGTATTTT. Translating it yields CASSPGQLSTDTQYF.

The chain employs TRBV6-1 and TRBJ1-1, with TRBD1 matching 8 bases. This CDR3 has 17 amino acids. V was clipped by 1 base and J by 4 bases; unmatched bases: 11. In germline, CDR1 is MNHNS, CDR2 SASEGT. The CDR3 DNA reads as TGTGCCAGCAGTGAAGGGTGGACAGGGAGTTTCTCCACTGAAGCTTTCTTT. It encodes CASSEGWTGSFSTEAFF.

The rearrangement uses TRBV7-2 and TRBJ1-6, with D possibly TRBD1 on 5 matching bases. The CDR3 loop spans 14 amino acids. Looked up from germline, CDR1 is SGHTA and CDR2 is FQGNSA. Trimming removed 3 bases from V and 11 bases from J, with 14 bases in between. For the CDR3, the DNA is TGTGCCAGCAGCTTGGGAGGGGCTGGGCCACCCCTCCACTTT. Protein product: CASSLGGAGPPLHF.

CDR3 nucleotide sequence: TGTGCCAGCAAAAGCGGGGGGGCCAGAGATACGCAGTATTTT. It yields the protein CASKSGGARDTQYF. The chain carries TRBV28 and TRBJ2-3, with 10 bases identical to TRBD2. V was clipped by 7 bases and J by 5 bases; unmatched bases: 6. Looked up from germline, CDR1 is MDHEN and CDR2 is SYDVKM. The CDR3 totals 14 residues.

The chain couples TRBV6-5 to TRBJ2-2; D is unclear. Germline V gene data show CDR1 as MNHEY and CDR2 as SVGAGI. The CDR3 has 16 residues. V lost 0 bases and J 4 bases, leaving 12 bases between the germline ends. CDR3 residues: CASSYSSGRTTGELFF. Here the CDR3 DNA reads TGTGCCAGCAGTTACTCGAGTGGCAGAACCACCGGGGAGCTGTTTTTT.

The chain links TRBV6-1 to TRBJ1-5, with TRBD1 identical over 9 bases. V shed 6 bases and J 6 bases; nucleotides not matched to a gene: 3. The germline gives CDR1 MNHNS, CDR2 SASEGT. The length of the CDR3 is 13 residues. CDR3 protein: CASRPGQGQPQHF. The CDR3 DNA reads as TGTGCCAGCAGACCGGGACAGGGTCAGCCCCAGCATTTT.

Regarding this clone: Other DNA variants within this sample encode the same CDR3. The chain joins TRBV5-1 to TRBJ2-7; TRBD1 agrees at 7 bases. Per germline, CDR1 SGHRS and CDR2 YFSETQ. The length of the CDR3 is 16 residues. CDR3 DNA sequence: TGCGCCAGCAGCCAACTGAAGGACAGGAGCTCCTACGAGCAGTACGTT. Translated: CASSQLKDRSSYEQYV.

V usage is TRBV28 and J usage is TRBJ1-1; D unclear. Germline-derived CDR1 and CDR2 are MDHEN and SYDVKM. The V end was cut by 3 bases, the J end by 7 bases, with 15 bases between. There are 14 residues in the CDR3. This CDR3 is CASSLGGREGEAFF. DNA of the CDR3: TGTGCCAGCAGTTTGGGAGGGAGGGAAGGTGAAGCTTTCTTT.

The chain joins TRBV5-4 to TRBJ2-3; TRBD2 agrees at 10 bases. The germline V gene has CDR1 SGHNT and CDR2 YYREEE (reference sequence). V lost 4 bases to trimming and J lost 5 bases; unmatched junction nucleotides: 13. CDR3 size: 17 residues. The CDR3 DNA follows: TGTGCCAGCAGCCCGGGCCTAGCGGGGGCCGGAGGAGATACGCAGTATTTT. Translation: CASSPGLAGAGGDTQYF.

CDR3 in DNA: TGTGCCAGCTCACTGGGTTCGGATCAGCCCCAGCATTTT. Its protein is CASSLGSDQPQHF. The chain joins TRBV18 to TRBJ1-5; no clear D. V was pared by 4 bases and J by 5 bases, with 9 bases between. The germline CDR1 and CDR2 sequences are KGHSH and LQKENI. The CDR3 runs 13 residues. Supplemented by reference TRBV18 and TRBJ1-5, the full variable domain reads NAGVMQNPRHLVRRRGQEARLRCSPMKGHSHVYWYRQLPEEGLKFMVYLQKENIIDESGMPKERFSAEFPKEGPSILRIQQVVRGDSAAYFCASSLGSDQPQHFGDGTRLSIL.

CDR3 sequence reads: CASSPSGSSYNSPLHF. The DNA for the CDR3 is TGTGCCAGCAGCCCATCTGGTAGCTCCTATAATTCACCCCTCCACTTT. The chain employs TRBV7-9 and TRBJ1-6; D gene ambiguous. Per germline, CDR1 SEHNR and CDR2 FQNEAQ (reference sequence). CDR3 size: 16 residues. The ends were cut back, 5 bases at V and 0 bases at J, with 11 bases in the middle.

The CDR3 spells CASSYAGRYGYTF. The CDR3 region has the DNA TGTGCCAGCAGTTATGCAGGGAGGTATGGCTACACCTTC. The V and J genes are TRBV27 and TRBJ1-2; D is perhaps TRBD1 (5 bases). The germline V and J ends were trimmed by 4 bases and 5 bases, with 11 bases remaining between them. The CDR3 is 13 amino acids. CDR1 is MNHEY, CDR2 SMNVEV, per germline (reference sequence).

J is TRBJ1-1 and V is TRBV28, with a possible D match to TRBD1 (5 bases). The germline gives CDR1 MDHEN, CDR2 SYDVKM. The V end was cut by 10 bases, the J end by 7 bases, with 22 bases between. The length of the CDR3 is 14 residues. CDR3 sequence: CATLGVRGKGEAFF. The CDR3 DNA reads as TGTGCCACCCTGGGGGTCCGGGGTAAAGGTGAAGCTTTCTTT.

This clone was seen only a few times. The chain links TRBV18 to TRBJ2-7; tentative D call: TRBD1 (6 bases). The CDR3 totals 14 residues. V gave up 4 bases and J gave up 2 bases, with 12 bases separating them. In germline, CDR1 is KGHSH, CDR2 LQKENI. The CDR3 spells CASSQGTTAYEQYV. Here the CDR3 DNA reads TGTGCCAGCTCACAAGGGACAACCGCCTACGAGCAGTACGTC.

V and J are TRBV19 and TRBJ1-4, with a weak D call TRBD1 (5 bases). The germline V and J ends were trimmed by 9 bases and 8 bases, with 16 bases remaining between them. CDR1 is LNHDA and CDR2 is SQIVND in the germline V gene (reference sequence). The CDR3 sequence is 13 residues long. In DNA, the CDR3 is TGTGCCAGCCGAGGGGTAATTGGAGAAAAACTGTTTTTT. This sequence encodes CASRGVIGEKLFF.

The chain combines TRBV19 with TRBJ1-2; 10 bases agree with TRBD1. CDR3 length: 12 residues. Trimming removed 10 bases from V and 7 bases from J; junction bases left unmatched: 6. CDR1 is LNHDA, CDR2 SQIVND, per germline (reference sequence). The CDR3 is CATSTGGTGYTF. CDR3 bases: TGTGCCACCTCGACAGGGGGCACTGGCTACACCTTC.

The chain has TRBV19 and TRBJ2-3; 16 bases are a match to TRBD2. J lost 4 bases, V lost 5 bases, and 9 bases had no gene match. Germline lookup yields CDR1 LNHDA and CDR2 SQIVND (reference sequence). The CDR3 sequence is 18 residues long. The CDR3 spells CASSAGTSGGARADTQYF. The CDR3 DNA is TGTGCCAGTAGTGCCGGGACTAGCGGGGGGGCTCGGGCAGATACGCAGTATTTT. The variable domain in full, completed from reference TRBV19 and TRBJ2-3, reads DGGITQSPKYLFRKEGQNVTLSCEQNLNHDAMYWYRQDPGQGLRLIYYSQIVNDFQKGDIAEGYSVSREKKESFPLTVTSAQKNPTAFYLCASSAGTSGGARADTQYFGPGTRLTVL.

This chain links TRBV27 with TRBJ1-1, with D uncertain. Germline V gene lookup returns CDR1 MNHEY and CDR2 SMNVEV (reference sequence). The CDR3 sequence is 14 residues long. V was pared by 10 bases and J by 1 base, with 16 bases between. The CDR3 spells CATRLYETNTEAFF. The CDR3 DNA reads as TGTGCCACACGGCTCTACGAAACGAACACTGAAGCTTTCTTT.

This clone was seen a handful of times. The V call is TRBV25-1, the J call TRBJ2-7; TRBD1 matches at 8 bases. The junction had 14 bases not matched to a gene; V was cut back by 0 bases and J by 7 bases. CDR1 and CDR2 from the germline V gene are MGHDK and SYGVNS. The CDR3 contains 17 residues. The CDR3 DNA reads TGTGCCAGCAGTGAATATCCGGATGGGACAGGAGCTACGGAGCAGTACTTC. Amino acids: CASSEYPDGTGATEQYF.

This chain's CDR3 is CASRRGNNQPQHF. The CDR3 nucleotides are TGTGCCAGCAGGAGGGGTAACAATCAGCCCCAGCATTTT. The chain joins TRBV6-5 to TRBJ1-5, with D perhaps TRBD1 (5 bases). This CDR3 has 13 residues. CDR1 is MNHEY, CDR2 SVGAGI, per germline. The V gene lost 6 bases and the J gene lost 3 bases, with 9 bases spanning the gap.

The J gene is TRBJ2-3, the V gene TRBV7-9; 9 bases align to TRBD1. V lost 1 base, J lost 4 bases, and 6 bases stayed unmatched. This CDR3 region has 16 residues. Germline values: CDR1 SEHNR, CDR2 FQNEAQ (reference sequence). CDR3 sequence: CASSLGQGEKADTQYF. The CDR3 bases are TGTGCCAGCAGCTTAGGACAGGGGGAGAAGGCAGATACGCAGTATTTT.

The V call is TRBV7-2, the J call TRBJ1-1; possibly TRBD1 for D (5 bases). There are 15 residues in the CDR3. The ends were cut back, 1 base at V and 1 base at J, with 10 bases in the middle. The germline V gene encodes CDR1 SGHTA and CDR2 FQGNSA. Written as DNA, the CDR3 is TGTGCCAGCAGCTTAGGAGGGACGGGGAACACTGAAGCTTTCTTT. It specifies CASSLGGTGNTEAFF.